The 7 T cell receptor beta chains listed next were all sequenced from one sample in a study of blood T cell repertoires in COVID-19. Assay used: immunoSEQ multiplex PCR; TCRdb lists only in-frame clones, some missing. The top ten hold 4.5% to 5.5% of the sample, which has about 90,000 clones, about nine tenths seen once. The sample consisted of peripheral blood. These receptor sequences come from a man aged 45-60 years with acute or convalescent COVID-19.

The chain has TRBV7-9 and TRBJ2-7; 11 bases line up with TRBD2. This CDR3 region has 15 residues. Germline CDR1 and CDR2: SEHNR and FQNEAQ (reference sequence). J gave up 2 bases and V 6 bases, and 6 bases lay outside the gene matches. Here the CDR3 DNA reads TGTGCCAGCAGTCAAACTAGCGGGAGTCCCTACGAGCAGTACTTC. Protein sequence: CASSQTSGSPYEQYF.

The chain has TRBV7-9 and TRBJ1-6; D not resolved. V gave up 4 bases and J gave up 8 bases, with 12 bases separating them. Germline V gene sequence: CDR1 SEHNR, CDR2 FQNEAQ (reference sequence). CDR3 length: 14 amino acids. The CDR3 sequence: CASSSGGPHSPLHF. The CDR3 nucleotides are TGTGCCAGCAGCTCGGGTGGCCCGCATTCACCCCTCCACTTT.

This clone has just a few counts. The genes are TRBV18 and TRBJ2-2; TRBD2 agrees at 14 bases. The V gene end was trimmed by 1 base and the J gene end by 5 bases; junction bases not matched to a gene: 3. From germline, CDR1 is KGHSH and CDR2 LQKENI. The CDR3 consists of 17 residues. CDR3 bases: TGTGCCAGCTCACCACGGGGACTAGCGGGAGTAACCGGGGAGCTGTTTTTT. Translated: CASSPRGLAGVTGELFF.

The rearrangement uses TRBV30 and TRBJ1-5, with 8 bases that match TRBD1. Germline V gives CDR1 GTSNPN, CDR2 SVGIG (reference sequence). The CDR3 totals 14 residues. Losses at the gene ends were 3 bases for V and 5 bases for J; bases not matched to a gene: 6. The CDR3 sequence: CAWSKGQVDQPQHF. The CDR3 DNA follows: TGTGCCTGGAGCAAGGGACAGGTCGATCAGCCCCAGCATTTT.

The V and J genes are TRBV10-1 and TRBJ2-1, with 10 bases that match TRBD2. The CDR3 has 16 residues. Per germline, CDR1 WNHNN and CDR2 SYGVQD (reference sequence). Trimming at V came to 0 bases and at J to 8 bases, leaving 7 bases not matched to a gene. The CDR3 loop is CASSESLSGRTHEQFF. For the CDR3, the DNA is TGCGCCAGCAGTGAGTCCCTTAGCGGGAGGACCCATGAGCAGTTCTTC.

This chain links TRBV18 with TRBJ1-5; D not resolved. The CDR3 spans 13 residues. Per the germline V gene, CDR1 is KGHSH and CDR2 is LQKENI. The V and J ends lost 2 bases and 4 bases respectively, with 6 bases between them. The CDR3 DNA follows: TGTGCCAGCTCACCATCCACTAATCAGCCCCAGCATTTT. Its protein product is CASSPSTNQPQHF.

This clone showed up just once. This rearrangement joins TRBV21-1 to TRBJ2-7; the table's D call TRBD1 went unverified against the DNA. TRBV21-1 is noted as a pseudogene. This CDR3 contains 15 residues. The CDR3 nucleotides are TGTGCCAGCAGCAAAGTGGGGGACAGACCCTACGAGCAGTACTTC. It specifies CASSKVGDRPYEQYF.